The present entry profiles one T cell receptor (beta chain) with its context. The data were obtained in a study of T cells in Graves' hyperthyroidism and ophthalmopathy. Germline V gene sequence: CDR1 SGDLS, CDR2 YYNGEE. CDR3 size: 14 residues. With V trimmed by 4 bases and J by 8 bases, 8 bases remained unmatched. Authors of the study amplified TCR beta CDR3 regions from RNA transcripts. HTBI primers were used for first-round RT-PCR of the TCR CDR3. TCRdb called the multiplex PCR reads again in MiXCR, with one record for every CDR3 protein. The sample lists about 400,000 distinct CDR3 sequences, roughly 13% occurring once.

Sequencing input: blood. This chain connects TRBV9 to TRBJ1-3, with 8 bases aligning to TRBD1. This receptor was obtained from a woman aged 18-35 years with Graves' hyperthyroidism. CDR3 sequence (DNA): TGTGCCAGCAGCCCAAGGACAGGGAGGGACACCATATATTTT. Amino acids: CASSPRTGRDTIYF.